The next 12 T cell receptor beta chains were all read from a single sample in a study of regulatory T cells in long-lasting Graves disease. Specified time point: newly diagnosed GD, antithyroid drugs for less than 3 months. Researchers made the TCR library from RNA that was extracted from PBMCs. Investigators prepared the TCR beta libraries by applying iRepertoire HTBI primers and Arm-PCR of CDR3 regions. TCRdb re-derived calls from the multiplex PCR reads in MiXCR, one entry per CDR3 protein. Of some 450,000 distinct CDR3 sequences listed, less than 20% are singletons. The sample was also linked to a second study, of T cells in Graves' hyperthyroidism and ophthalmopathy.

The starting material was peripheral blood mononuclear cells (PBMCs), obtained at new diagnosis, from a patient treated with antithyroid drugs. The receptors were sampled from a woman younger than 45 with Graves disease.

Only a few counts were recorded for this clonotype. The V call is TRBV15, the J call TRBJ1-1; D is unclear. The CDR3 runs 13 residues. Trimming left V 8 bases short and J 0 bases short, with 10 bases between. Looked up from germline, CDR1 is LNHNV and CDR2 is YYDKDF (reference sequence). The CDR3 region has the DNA TGTGCCACCCGTGGGGTATTGAACACTGAAGCTTTCTTT. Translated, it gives CATRGVLNTEAFF.

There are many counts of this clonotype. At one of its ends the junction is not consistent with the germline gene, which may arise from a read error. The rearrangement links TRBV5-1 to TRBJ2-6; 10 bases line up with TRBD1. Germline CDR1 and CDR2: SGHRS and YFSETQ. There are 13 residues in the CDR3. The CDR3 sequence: CASRYGTGVIPAF. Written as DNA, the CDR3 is TGCGCCAGCAGATATGGGACAGGGGTAATCCCGGCTTTC. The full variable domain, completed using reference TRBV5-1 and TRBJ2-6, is KAGVTQTPRYLIKTRGQQVTLSCSPISGHRSVSWYQQTPGQGLQFLFEYFSETQRNKGNFPGRFSGRQFSNSRSEMNVSTLELGDSALYLCASRYGTGVIPAFGAGSRLTVL.

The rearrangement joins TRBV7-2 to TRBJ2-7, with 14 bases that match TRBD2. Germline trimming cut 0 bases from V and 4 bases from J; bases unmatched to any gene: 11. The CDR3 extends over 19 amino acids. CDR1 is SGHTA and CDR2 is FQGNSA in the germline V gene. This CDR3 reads CASSLALTPGLAGVYEQYF. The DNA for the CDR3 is TGTGCCAGCAGCTTAGCGCTTACCCCGGGACTAGCGGGAGTGTACGAGCAGTACTTC.

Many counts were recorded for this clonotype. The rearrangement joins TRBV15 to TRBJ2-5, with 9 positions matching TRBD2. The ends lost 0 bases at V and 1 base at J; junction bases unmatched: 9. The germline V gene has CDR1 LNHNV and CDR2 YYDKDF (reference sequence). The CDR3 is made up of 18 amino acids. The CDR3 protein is CATSRDRGLAGAQETQYF. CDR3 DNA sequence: TGTGCCACCAGCAGAGACCGGGGCTTAGCGGGAGCCCAAGAGACCCAGTACTTC.

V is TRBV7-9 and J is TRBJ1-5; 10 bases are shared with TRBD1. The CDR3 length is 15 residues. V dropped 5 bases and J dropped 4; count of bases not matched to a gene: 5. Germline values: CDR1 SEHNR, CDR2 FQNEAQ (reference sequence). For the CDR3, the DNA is TGTGCCAGCAGCCGGACAGGGGGTACGAATCAGCCCCAGCATTTT. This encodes CASSRTGGTNQPQHF.

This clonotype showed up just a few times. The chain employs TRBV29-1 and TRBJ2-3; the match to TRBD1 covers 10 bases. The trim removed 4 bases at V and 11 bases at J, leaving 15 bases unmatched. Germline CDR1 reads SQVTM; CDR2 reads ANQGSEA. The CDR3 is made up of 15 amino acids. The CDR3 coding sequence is TGCAGCGTTGCCCTACGTCTTGGGACAGGGGATGGGCAGTATTTT. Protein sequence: CSVALRLGTGDGQYF.

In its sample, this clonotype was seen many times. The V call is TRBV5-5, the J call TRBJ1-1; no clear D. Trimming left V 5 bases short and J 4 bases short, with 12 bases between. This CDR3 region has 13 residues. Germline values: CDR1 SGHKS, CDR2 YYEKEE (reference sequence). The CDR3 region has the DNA TGTGCCAGCAGTTTCGGGAGAGGCACTGAAGCTTTCTTT. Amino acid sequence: CASSFGRGTEAFF.

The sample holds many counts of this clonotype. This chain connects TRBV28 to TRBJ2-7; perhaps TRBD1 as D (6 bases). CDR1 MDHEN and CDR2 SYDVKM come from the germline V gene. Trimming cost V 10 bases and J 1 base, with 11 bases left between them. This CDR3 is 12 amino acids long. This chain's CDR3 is CATQGTSYEQYF. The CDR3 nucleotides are TGTGCCACCCAGGGGACGTCCTACGAGCAGTACTTC.

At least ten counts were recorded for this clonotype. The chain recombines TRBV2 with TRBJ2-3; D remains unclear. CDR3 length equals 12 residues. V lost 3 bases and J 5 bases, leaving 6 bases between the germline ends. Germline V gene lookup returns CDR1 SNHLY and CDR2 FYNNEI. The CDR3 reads CASSEDGDTQYF. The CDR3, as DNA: TGTGCCAGCAGTGAGGACGGAGATACGCAGTATTTT.

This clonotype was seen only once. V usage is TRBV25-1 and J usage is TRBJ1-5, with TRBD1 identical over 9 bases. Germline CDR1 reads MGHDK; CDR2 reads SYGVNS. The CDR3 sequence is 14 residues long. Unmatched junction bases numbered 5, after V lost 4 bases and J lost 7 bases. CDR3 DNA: TGTGCCAGCAGTGCGGGACAGGGTGCCCAGCCCCAGCATTTT. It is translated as CASSAGQGAQPQHF.

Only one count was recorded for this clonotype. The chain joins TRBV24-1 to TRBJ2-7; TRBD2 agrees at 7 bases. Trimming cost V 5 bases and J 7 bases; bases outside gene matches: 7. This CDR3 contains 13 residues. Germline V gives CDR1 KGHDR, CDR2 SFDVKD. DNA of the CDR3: TGTGCCACCAGTGGGGGGGGAGCACGAGAGCAGTACTTC. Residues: CATSGGGAREQYF.

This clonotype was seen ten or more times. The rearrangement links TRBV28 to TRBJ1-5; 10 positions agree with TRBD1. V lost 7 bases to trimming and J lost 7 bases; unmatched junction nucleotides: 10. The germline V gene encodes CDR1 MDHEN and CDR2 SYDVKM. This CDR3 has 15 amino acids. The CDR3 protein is CASTPRDRGRQPQHF. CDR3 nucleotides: TGTGCCAGCACCCCTAGGGACAGGGGAAGACAGCCCCAGCATTTT.